The next 27 T cell receptor beta chains were all read from a single sample in a study of blood T cells in healthy people across ages. The use of a sample-barcoded 5' primer and a J-beta primer mix characterized a second PCR of roughly 7 to 11 cycles. In TCRdb, the 5' RACE reads were re-called with MiXCR into one record per CDR3 protein. The sample shows 700,000 to 950,000 distinct CDR3 sequences, roughly 60% of them seen only once. The specimen was blood. All receptors derive from a man aged 25-45 years in good health.

The chain links TRBV4-1 to TRBJ2-3; 7 bases align to TRBD2. V trimming: 0 bases; J trimming: 1 base; junction bases outside the gene matches: 4. Per germline, CDR1 MGHRA and CDR2 YSYEKL. The CDR3 contains 16 residues. CDR3 region: CASSQDVGGGTDTQYF. The CDR3 DNA follows: TGCGCCAGCAGCCAAGATGTGGGGGGGGGCACAGATACGCAGTATTTT.

The CDR3, as DNA: TGCGCCAGCAGCTTGGAAGGTGGGGAGACCCAGTACTTC. It encodes CASSLEGGETQYF. The genes are TRBV5-1 and TRBJ2-5, with D uncertain. This CDR3 is 13 amino acids long. Trimming left V 0 bases short and J 5 bases short, with 8 bases between. The germline V gene encodes CDR1 SGHRS and CDR2 YFSETQ.

In this sample, this clonotype turned up once. The chain carries TRBV28 and TRBJ1-5; no clear D. Germline CDR1 reads MDHEN; CDR2 reads SYDVKM. This CDR3 is built from 13 residues. The ends were cut back, 7 bases at V and 3 bases at J, with 10 bases in the middle. CDR3 sequence: CASTRTNNQPQHF. The CDR3 nucleotides read TGTGCCAGCACGAGGACCAACAATCAGCCCCAGCATTTT.

CDR3 residues: CSVRPSSYNEQFF. CDR3 in DNA: TGCAGTGTTAGGCCGAGCTCCTACAATGAGCAGTTCTTC. The chain carries TRBV20-1 and TRBJ2-1; D is undetermined. This CDR3 spans 13 amino acids. The germline V and J ends were trimmed by 7 bases and 0 bases, with 10 bases remaining between them. Germline CDR1 DFQATT, CDR2 SNEGSKA (reference sequence).

This clonotype turned up a few times. The V and J genes are TRBV6-5 and TRBJ2-7; tentatively, D is TRBD2 (6 bases). The CDR3 is made up of 15 amino acids. Germline loops: CDR1 MNHEY, CDR2 SVGAGI. Trimming removed 0 bases at V and 4 bases at J, with 13 bases between. Written as DNA, the CDR3 is TGTGCCAGCAGTTACTCTGACGGGGGTTCGTACGAGCAGTACTTC. Translating gives CASSYSDGGSYEQYF.

Details on this clonotype: The junction departs from the called germline gene at one end, perhaps through a read error. The V and J genes are TRBV27 and TRBJ2-3, with a possible D match to TRBD1 (6 bases). This CDR3 contains 17 residues. Germline V lookup: CDR1 MNHEY, CDR2 SMNVEV (reference sequence). The CDR3 DNA follows: TGTGCCAGCAGTGCACAACAGGATATTTTGACAGGAGATACGCGGTATTTT. It specifies CASSAQQDILTGDTRYF.

This rearrangement joins TRBV28 to TRBJ2-1; 8 bases are a match to TRBD1. Germline trimming cut 2 bases from V and 10 bases from J; bases unmatched to any gene: 10. The V gene's germline CDR1 is MDHEN and CDR2 SYDVKM. The CDR3 is 15 residues long. CDR3: CASSLSRAGGYEQFF. In nucleotides, the CDR3 is TGTGCCAGCAGTTTAAGTAGGGCAGGGGGCTACGAGCAGTTCTTC.

This clonotype was detected only a few times. V gene TRBV20-1 combines with J gene TRBJ2-5, with unresolved D. This CDR3 region has 14 residues. CDR1 and CDR2 from the germline V gene are DFQATT and SNEGSKA (reference sequence). With 0 bases removed from V and 4 bases from J, the gap between germline ends came to 12 bases. DNA for the CDR3: TGCAGTGCTAGAGATGTGGGTTTGCGAGAGACCCAGTACTTC. This codes for CSARDVGLRETQYF.

The chain has TRBV20-1 and TRBJ2-7; 8 bases fit TRBD1. Germline V gene data show CDR1 as DFQATT and CDR2 as SNEGSKA (reference sequence). The CDR3 length is 16 residues. The J segment lost 2 bases and the V segment lost 6 bases, leaving 15 bases of the junction unmatched. CDR3 nucleotide sequence: TGCAGTGCCGTTACGCCGGGACAGGTGGGTCCCTACGAGCAGTACTTC. It translates to CSAVTPGQVGPYEQYF.

The rearrangement uses TRBV12-3 or TRBV12-4 and TRBJ1-4, with unresolved D. This CDR3 has 14 amino acids. V was clipped by 2 bases and J by 3 bases, with 7 bases between them. The CDR3 bases are TGTGCCAGCAGTTTAAGAGGGTCTAATGAAAAACTGTTTTTT. Its protein product is CASSLRGSNEKLFF.

This clonotype was seen a few times. The V call is TRBV7-2, the J call TRBJ2-7, with 11 bases matching TRBD2. The CDR3 consists of 14 residues. After removal of 9 bases from V and 1 base from J, the junction contained 5 bases not matched to a gene. Germline V gene sequence: CDR1 SGHTA, CDR2 FQGNSA. The CDR3 DNA follows: TGTGCCAGTCTTAGCGGGAGGGCTTCCTACGAGCAGTACTTC. It codes for CASLSGRASYEQYF.

This clonotype came up a few times. The chain is built from TRBV7-2 and TRBJ2-7; tentative D call: TRBD2 (6 bases). Trimming shortened V by 0 bases and J by 0 bases, and 9 bases separated the two germline ends. CDR1 and CDR2 (germline): SGHTA, FQGNSA. This CDR3 contains 15 residues. CDR3 coding DNA: TGTGCCAGCAGCTTAGCGGGGGGTATCTCCTACGAGCAGTACTTC. Amino acids: CASSLAGGISYEQYF.

The chain links TRBV24-1 to TRBJ2-2; TRBD1 might be the D (6 bases). The CDR3 has 13 amino acids. From germline, CDR1 is KGHDR and CDR2 SFDVKD. Trimming took off 6 bases at V and 5 bases at J, with 9 bases between the two ends. This CDR3 reads CATSRGQTGELFF. For the CDR3, the DNA is TGTGCCACCAGTCGCGGACAGACCGGGGAGCTGTTTTTT.

This rearrangement joins TRBV29-1 to TRBJ2-1, with D unresolved. CDR1 is SQVTM and CDR2 is ANQGSEA in the germline V gene. The CDR3 extends over 13 amino acids. CDR3 protein: CSALRWLGNEQFF. The CDR3 nucleotides read TGCAGTGCCCTCCGGTGGCTTGGGAATGAGCAGTTCTTC.

The V and J genes are TRBV5-1 and TRBJ2-5, with no clear D. Germline CDR1 reads SGHRS; CDR2 reads YFSETQ. The CDR3 length is 13 residues. V was clipped by 4 bases and J by 5 bases, with 12 bases between them. The CDR3 protein is CASSQSLEETQYF. The DNA for the CDR3 is TGCGCCAGCAGCCAGAGCCTCGAGGAGACCCAGTACTTC.

This clonotype was picked up a small number of times. The chain uses TRBV6-5 and TRBJ2-3; 10 bases align to TRBD2. V dropped 6 bases and J dropped 5; count of bases not matched to a gene: 8. Germline V gene sequence: CDR1 MNHEY, CDR2 SVGAGI. There are 15 residues in the CDR3. The CDR3 region is CASSPGSGGGDTQYF. The CDR3, as DNA: TGTGCCAGCAGCCCCGGCAGCGGGGGGGGAGATACGCAGTATTTT.

The V call is TRBV18, the J call TRBJ2-1; TRBD2 agrees at 9 bases. The CDR3 spans 16 residues. J was trimmed by 4 bases and V by 6 bases; bases with no gene match: 10. Germline values: CDR1 KGHSH, CDR2 LQKENI. CDR3 nucleotide sequence: TGTGCCAGCTCCCAGCGTTGGACTAGCGAATACAATGAGCAGTTCTTC. Amino acid sequence: CASSQRWTSEYNEQFF.

This clonotype showed up just a few times. The chain has TRBV29-1 and TRBJ1-2, with 10 nucleotides matching TRBD1. The germline CDR1 and CDR2 sequences are SQVTM and ANQGSEA. This CDR3 region has 14 residues. V lost 6 bases to trimming and J lost 3 bases; unmatched junction nucleotides: 7. CDR3 amino acids: CSVPTGGAYYGYTF. The DNA for the CDR3 is TGCAGCGTACCGACAGGGGGCGCTTACTATGGCTACACCTTC. The whole variable domain, filled in from reference TRBV29-1 and TRBJ1-2, reads SAVISQKPSRDICQRGTSLTIQCQVDSQVTMMFWYRQQPGQSLTLIATANQGSEATYESGFVIDKFPISRPNLTFSTLTVSNMSPEDSSIYLCSVPTGGAYYGYTFGSGTRLTVV.

The chain is built from TRBV5-1 and TRBJ1-1; 7 bases match TRBD1. Germline V lookup: CDR1 SGHRS, CDR2 YFSETQ. The CDR3 spans 15 residues. V shed 4 bases, J shed 3 bases, and the junction held 9 bases outside the gene matches. CDR3 loop: CASSETGALHTEAFF. The CDR3 DNA sequence: TGCGCCAGCAGCGAAACAGGGGCCCTTCACACTGAAGCTTTCTTT.

The chain has TRBV28 and TRBJ2-4; D not resolved. TRBJ2-7 explains the end of the DNA better; the J call may be wrong. Germline V gene data show CDR1 as MDHEN and CDR2 as SYDVKM. The CDR3 runs 15 residues. The CDR3 spells CASSLADGRYYEQYF. The CDR3 bases are TGTGCCAGCAGTTTAGCCGACGGACGGTACTACGAGCAGTACTTC.

This chain joins TRBV10-3 and TRBJ2-1, with 9 positions matching TRBD2. There are 17 residues in the CDR3. Germline CDR1 is ENHRY and CDR2 is SYGVKD. With 5 bases clipped from V and 4 bases from J, the junction kept 12 bases outside the gene matches. CDR3 bases: TGTGCCATCAGTAATCGCGGGAGGGGGCCCCTATACAATGAGCAGTTCTTC. It encodes CAISNRGRGPLYNEQFF.

The V call is TRBV20-1, the J call TRBJ1-2; D is possibly TRBD1 (6 bases). This CDR3 spans 14 amino acids. The germline CDR1 and CDR2 sequences are DFQATT and SNEGSKA (reference sequence). V shed 6 bases and J shed 0 bases, with 14 bases lying between them. CDR3 bases: TGCAGTGCCAGGGACAAGCAAGCTAACTATGGCTACACCTTC. Its translation is CSARDKQANYGYTF.

This chain links TRBV30 with TRBJ1-5, with D perhaps matching TRBD1 (5 bases). V dropped 3 bases and J dropped 7 bases, with 16 bases sitting between them. Germline-derived CDR1 and CDR2 are GTSNPN and SVGIG (reference sequence). This CDR3 is built from 14 residues. The CDR3 nucleotides are TGTGCCTGGAGCAAGGACGGAGGGGTGCAGCCCCAGCATTTT. Its translation: CAWSKDGGVQPQHF.

The chain recombines TRBV24-1 with TRBJ2-7, with 7 positions matching TRBD1. The V and J ends lost 5 bases and 2 bases, in that order; junction bases with no gene match: 5. Germline CDR1 KGHDR, CDR2 SFDVKD. The CDR3 consists of 14 residues. CDR3 sequence reads: CATSAQGVPYEQYF. CDR3 nucleotides: TGTGCCACCAGTGCCCAGGGGGTACCCTACGAGCAGTACTTC.

V is TRBV20-1 and J is TRBJ2-3, with TRBD2 matching 8 bases. The CDR3 is 13 residues long. Germline V gene lookup returns CDR1 DFQATT and CDR2 SNEGSKA (reference sequence). V lost 6 bases, J lost 1 base, and 3 bases stayed unmatched. CDR3 loop: CSALTSGTDTQYF. The CDR3 DNA follows: TGCAGTGCCCTGACTAGCGGCACAGATACGCAGTATTTT.

The gene calls are TRBV6-5 and TRBJ2-5, with a tentative D call TRBD2 (6 bases). With the DNA end fitting TRBJ2-7 better, the J assignment may be wrong. This CDR3 is built from 14 residues. The V gene's germline CDR1 is MNHEY and CDR2 SVGAGI. DNA for the CDR3: TGTGCCAGCAGTACCGACGGGGGACCCTACGAGCAGTACTTC. Amino acids: CASSTDGGPYEQYF.

The chain joins TRBV10-3 to TRBJ2-1; 10 positions match TRBD1. Germline V gives CDR1 ENHRY, CDR2 SYGVKD. The V and J ends lost 4 bases and 10 bases, in that order; junction bases with no gene match: 19. The CDR3 loop spans 18 amino acids. CDR3 in DNA: TGTGCCATCAGTGTCATCCAGGGAGGACAGGGGGACTCCTACGAGCAGTTCTTC. This encodes CAISVIQGGQGDSYEQFF.